The clone carrying this T cell receptor (beta chain) was observed many times. Its specificity is not known. Germline CDR1 is KGHSH and CDR2 is LQKENI. J lost 1 base, V lost 3 bases, and 18 bases had no gene match. CDR3 size: 20 residues. The data derive from a study of blood T cells in healthy people across ages. Through a sample-barcoded 5' primer and a J-beta primer mix, a second PCR was run for about 6 to 11 cycles. Carrying 12 random nucleotides, a template-switch adaptor labeled each individual cDNA molecule. TCRdb independently ran MiXCR on the 5' RACE reads; one entry per CDR3 protein. This sample yields roughly 640,000 distinct CDR3 sequences, of which about 30% are seen a single time; around 14% belongs to the top ten. Points from the study as a whole: Aged donors had fewer naive CD4+ cells and lower diversity than long-lived donors.

Each sample used at least 6.5 million PBMCs. Sequenced input: blood. J is TRBJ2-3 and V is TRBV18; TRBD2 matches at 8 bases. This sequence was found in a woman of 80 years or more in good health. DNA for the CDR3: TGTGCCAGCTCACCCCAGAGGGCAGCGGGGGTTAACCAACGCACAGATACGCAGTATTTT. Its translation: CASSPQRAAGVNQRTDTQYF.